This is a list of T cell receptor beta chains from one sample in a study of technical replicates of blood from a few donors. The table came from immunoSEQ multiplex PCR; TCRdb's copy has only in-frame clones and leaves some out. The table includes roughly 80,000 clones, just under 95% detected once. The source material was T cells isolated from PBMCs. The receptors originated from a human donor in good health. Each CDR3 is given with its conserved first and last residue. Each record gives: J gene, clone size, V gene, D gene, CDR3 protein, CDR3 DNA. A D gene is named only where the DNA matches it firmly. Not all rows give a size; the values are once, few, many and, for expanded clones, a class.

TRBJ1-2 | NA | TRBV20-1 | NA | CSSSRGGYTF | TGCAGCTCGTCCAGGGGTGGCTACACCTTC
TRBJ1-1 | NA | TRBV19 | TRBD1 | CASSPINRGKAEAFF | TGTGCCAGTAGTCCCATCAACAGGGGTAAAGCTGAAGCTTTCTTT
TRBJ2-3 | NA | TRBV7-9 | TRBD2 | CASSWGLAGAADTQYF | TGTGCCAGCAGCTGGGGGCTAGCGGGAGCAGCTGATACGCAGTATTTT
TRBJ2-2 | NA | TRBV28 | TRBD1 | CASSSPVQGFTGELFF | TGTGCCAGCAGTTCCCCGGTACAGGGGTTCACCGGGGAGCTGTTTTTT
TRBJ2-1 | NA | TRBV19 | TRBD1 | CASSRGQGTNEQFF | TGTGCCAGTAGTCGGGGACAGGGGACCAATGAGCAGTTCTTC
TRBJ1-3 | NA | TRBV11-3 | NA | CASSSTPGQRGNTIYF | TGTGCCAGCAGCTCAACCCCAGGGCAAAGGGGAAACACCATATATTTT
TRBJ2-2 | NA | TRBV28 | NA | CASSFARWGDDGELFF | TGTGCCAGCAGCTTCGCAAGATGGGGGGACGACGGGGAGCTGTTTTTT
TRBJ2-7 | NA | TRBV7-6 | TRBD2 | CASSRTSGGYEQYF | TGTGCCAGCAGCCGGACTAGCGGGGGGTACGAGCAGTACTTC
TRBJ2-7 | NA | TRBV6-5 | NA | CASSYSGPVPYEQYF | TGTGCCAGCAGTTACTCGGGGCCGGTTCCCTACGAGCAGTACTTC
TRBJ2-7 | NA | TRBV7-9 | TRBD1 | CASSERTGGSDEQYF | TGTGCCAGCAGCGAACGGACAGGGGGCTCAGACGAGCAGTACTTC
TRBJ2-7 | NA | TRBV27 | NA | CASRSDTTYEQYF | TGTGCCAGCAGGTCCGACACAACCTACGAGCAGTACTTC
TRBJ2-7 | NA | TRBV12-1 | NA | CASSFHRFCYEQYF | TGTGCCAGCAGCTTTCACAGGTTTTGCTACGAGCAGTACTTC
TRBJ2-3 | NA | TRBV5-1 | NA | CASSLAGGQGTDTQYF | TGCGCCAGCAGCTTGGCCGGGGGGCAGGGCACAGATACGCAGTATTTT
TRBJ2-1 | NA | TRBV9 | NA | CASSVYGIDEQFF | TGTGCCAGCAGCGTCTACGGGATAGATGAGCAGTTCTTC
TRBJ2-7 | NA | TRBV6-5 | NA | CASSYSGRTYEQYF | TGTGCCAGCAGTTACAGTGGGCGTACCTACGAGCAGTACTTC
TRBJ1-1 | NA | TRBV6-5 | NA | CASSYGEGWSTEAFF | TGTGCCAGCAGTTACGGAGAGGGATGGAGCACTGAAGCTTTCTTT
TRBJ2-4 | NA | TRBV4-2 | TRBD1 | CASSQPQGVLDIQYF | TGTGCCAGCAGCCAACCCCAGGGGGTCCTAGACATTCAGTACTTC
TRBJ1-1 | few | TRBV28 | TRBD1 | CASSLRGDSGFF | TGTGCCAGCAGTTTGAGGGGGGACAGTGGTTTCTTT
TRBJ2-3 | NA | TRBV28 | TRBD2 | CASRRLAGVRDTQYF | TGTGCCAGCAGACGACTAGCGGGAGTAAGAGATACGCAGTATTTT
TRBJ1-1 | NA | TRBV27 | NA | CASSPDRFTEAFF | TGTGCCAGCAGTCCCGACAGATTCACTGAAGCTTTCTTT
TRBJ2-1 | NA | TRBV15 | NA | CATSIRQRYNEQFF | TGTGCCACCAGCATAAGACAGCGATACAATGAGCAGTTCTTC
TRBJ2-7 | NA | TRBV30 | NA | CAWGGHRYEQYF | TGTGCCTGGGGGGGACATCGCTACGAGCAGTACTTC
TRBJ1-4 | NA | TRBV28 | TRBD1 | CASSRDRGSVKLFF | TGTGCCAGCAGTAGGGACAGGGGTAGCGTAAAACTGTTTTTT
TRBJ1-2 | NA | TRBV5-4 | NA | CASSFDRSPGYTF | TGTGCCAGCAGCTTCGACAGATCGCCGGGCTACACCTTC
TRBJ2-1 | NA | TRBV29-1 | NA | CSVGGEYQHNEQFF | TGCAGCGTTGGGGGGGAATACCAACACAATGAGCAGTTCTTC
TRBJ2-7 | few | TRBV7-8 | NA | CASSLGTRLSSYEQYF | TGTGCCAGCAGCTTAGGTACTAGGTTAAGCTCCTACGAGCAGTACTTC
TRBJ1-2 | NA | TRBV14 | NA | CASSQPKNYGYTF | TGTGCCAGCAGCCAACCTAAAAACTATGGCTACACCTTC
TRBJ2-7 | NA | TRBV5-6 | TRBD1 | CASSLAGGRDEQYF | TGTGCCAGCAGCTTGGCAGGGGGCCGCGACGAGCAGTACTTC
TRBJ2-3 | NA | TRBV7-3 | NA | CASSLLPGSDTQYF | TGTGCCAGCAGCTTATTACCAGGGTCAGATACGCAGTATTTT
TRBJ2-7 | NA | TRBV2 | TRBD2 | CASSGSGKFYEQYF | TGTGCCAGCAGTGGTAGCGGGAAATTCTACGAGCAGTACTTC
TRBJ1-1 | NA | TRBV7-6 | NA | CASSVGGATEAFF | TGTGCCAGCAGCGTGGGGGGGGCGACTGAAGCTTTCTTT
TRBJ2-1 | NA | TRBV5-1 | NA | CASSFGELPRGQFF | TGCGCCAGCAGCTTTGGCGAGCTCCCACGGGGGCAGTTCTTC
TRBJ2-7 | NA | TRBV4-3 | TRBD1 | CASSQERTGQGRGIEQYF | TGCGCCAGCAGCCAAGAGCGGACAGGGCAAGGTCGAGGAATCGAGCAGTACTTC
TRBJ2-7 | NA | TRBV11-1 | TRBD2 | CASSPVGGRIRYEQYF | TGTGCCAGCAGCCCGGTGGGCGGGAGAATCCGATACGAGCAGTACTTC
TRBJ1-3 | few | TRBV7-2 | NA | CASSPIQASSGNTIYF | TGTGCCAGCAGCCCTATACAGGCCTCCTCTGGAAACACCATATATTTT
TRBJ2-3 | NA | TRBV4-3 | NA | CASSQAGVGTDTQYF | TGCGCCAGCAGCCAAGCCGGGGTCGGCACAGATACGCAGTATTTT
TRBJ2-5 | NA | TRBV4-1 | NA | CASSQVWELGGETQYF | TGCGCCAGCAGCCAAGTTTGGGAGCTCGGAGGGGAGACCCAGTACTTC
TRBJ1-2 | NA | TRBV19 | NA | CALNLGGGGYTF | TGTGCCCTCAACTTGGGGGGTGGCGGCTACACCTTC
TRBJ1-3 | NA | TRBV6-5 | NA | CASTGSGNTIYF | TGTGCCAGCACAGGCTCTGGAAACACCATATATTTT
TRBJ1-1 | NA | TRBV7-3 | NA | CASSLSPGGNTEAFF | TGTGCCAGCAGCTTGTCGCCTGGGGGCAACACTGAAGCTTTCTTT
TRBJ2-1 | NA | TRBV21-1 | NA | CASSKETSGAFNEQFF | TGTGCCAGCAGCAAAGAAACTAGCGGAGCCTTTAATGAGCAGTTCTTC
TRBJ1-2 | NA | TRBV5-6 | TRBD1 | CASRWTGVDGYTF | TGTGCCAGCAGGTGGACAGGGGTCGATGGCTACACCTTC
TRBJ1-2 | NA | TRBV7-9 | TRBD1 | CASSLQGSGYTF | TGTGCCAGCAGCCTACAGGGGTCTGGCTACACCTTC
TRBJ2-1 | few | TRBV5-8 | TRBD1 | CASSFRRQGVRNEQFF | TGTGCCAGCAGCTTCCGCCGACAGGGGGTTAGGAATGAGCAGTTCTTC
TRBJ1-2 | NA | TRBV28 | NA | CASSLVTDSYGYTF | TGTGCCAGCAGTTTAGTGACAGACAGCTATGGCTACACCTTC
TRBJ1-4 | NA | TRBV4-3 | NA | CASSQDHGGATNEKLFF | TGCGCCAGCAGCCAAGATCACGGGGGGGCAACTAATGAAAAACTGTTTTTT
TRBJ2-3 | NA | TRBV18 | TRBD2 | CASSPAGVTDTQYF | TGTGCCAGCTCACCAGCGGGAGTCACAGATACGCAGTATTTT
TRBJ2-1 | NA | TRBV9 | NA | CASSALTTPGLNEQFF | TGTGCCAGCAGCGCACTGACTACCCCAGGCCTTAATGAGCAGTTCTTC
TRBJ2-7 | once | TRBV5-6 | TRBD1 | CASSGVGTGSYEQYF | TGTGCCAGCAGCGGGGTCGGGACAGGATCCTACGAGCAGTACTTC